These 28 T cell receptor beta chains originate from one sample sequenced in a study of T-cell reconstitution after alpha-beta-depleted transplantation in children (TCRdb year 2016). Receptor libraries were prepared by PCR. Instrument used: Illumina HiSeq 2500. TCR libraries were prepared with molecular barcoding, using unique molecular identifiers to normalize TCRbeta repertoire quantification. TCRdb trimmed public reads at Q25 via fastp, called clones via MiXCR and kept in-frame beta chains. Each entry is one CDR3 protein sequence, shown with its most common DNA and genes. The sample contains about 420,000 distinct CDR3 sequences, roughly 10% of them found a single time. Together, the top ten hold about 5% of the sample. Source: PBMCs from the stem cell graft donor, taken from the stem cell graft. The receptors stem from a human donor who donated a stem cell graft to a child with acute myeloid leukemia.

V gene TRBV7-9 combines with J gene TRBJ2-2, with 9 bases matching TRBD2. J lost 3 bases, V lost 5 bases, and 7 bases had no gene match. The V gene's germline CDR1 is SEHNR and CDR2 FQNEAQ (reference sequence). CDR3 length: 16 amino acids. CDR3 in amino acids: CASSPSGGPYTGELFF. For the CDR3, the DNA is TGTGCCAGCAGCCCCAGCGGGGGGCCCTACACCGGGGAGCTGTTTTTT.

In its sample, this clonotype was seen a few times. The V call is TRBV5-1, the J call TRBJ2-5; a possible D gene is TRBD1 (5 bases). V was pared by 2 bases and J by 2 bases, with 10 bases between. Looked up from germline, CDR1 is SGHRS and CDR2 is YFSETQ. The CDR3 contains 14 residues. CDR3: CASSFRQRQETQYF. In DNA form, the CDR3 reads TGCGCCAGCAGCTTTCGACAGAGACAAGAGACCCAGTACTTC.

This clonotype appeared a few times. This chain connects TRBV25-1 to TRBJ2-7; perhaps TRBD2 as D (6 bases). Germline CDR1 and CDR2: MGHDK and SYGVNS. V lost 2 bases to trimming and J lost 0 bases, with 8 bases between them. This CDR3 has 14 residues. The CDR3 sequence is CASSESGFSYEQYF. In nucleotides, the CDR3 is TGTGCCAGCAGTGAAAGCGGGTTCTCCTACGAGCAGTACTTC.

This chain uses TRBV6-2 or TRBV6-3 with TRBJ2-4; 10 nucleotides agree with TRBD1. V shed 7 bases, J shed 4 bases, and the junction held 7 bases outside the gene matches. Germline V lookup: CDR1 MNHEY, CDR2 SVGEGT. The CDR3 extends over 15 amino acids. The CDR3: CASTDDRGHKNIQYF. The CDR3 bases are TGTGCCAGCACCGACGACAGGGGGCATAAAAACATTCAGTACTTC.

The chain links TRBV10-3 to TRBJ2-5; D may be TRBD2 (5 bases). CDR3 size: 13 residues. V was trimmed by 8 bases and J by 4 bases, leaving 14 bases between them. Germline V lookup: CDR1 ENHRY, CDR2 SYGVKD. In DNA form, the CDR3 reads TGTGCCATCGGGGAGCTAGACGGAGAGACCCAGTACTTC. Its protein is CAIGELDGETQYF.

A word on this clonotype: A much larger clone differs by one base, so this may be a read error. This chain joins TRBV12-3 or TRBV12-4 and TRBJ2-3; D remains ambiguous. This CDR3 has 13 residues. CDR3: CASTPIGVDTEYF. In nucleotides, the CDR3 is TGTGCCAGCACTCCCATTGGGGTTGATACGGAGTATTTT.

This clonotype was counted ten times or more. The chain carries TRBV10-1 and TRBJ1-2; the match to TRBD1 covers 7 bases. Germline V gives CDR1 WNHNN, CDR2 SYGVQD (reference sequence). Germline trimming cut 4 bases from V and 4 bases from J; bases unmatched to any gene: 3. The CDR3 loop spans 13 amino acids. CDR3 DNA: TGCGCCAGCAGTGCCCACAGGGGCTATGGCTACACCTTC. Translating gives CASSAHRGYGYTF.

This clonotype came up a few times. The chain combines TRBV5-6 with TRBJ1-6; no clear D gene. CDR3 length: 13 residues. V was clipped by 0 bases and J by 14 bases, with 12 bases between them. Germline values: CDR1 SGHDT, CDR2 YYEEEE. The CDR3, as DNA: TGTGCCAGCAGCTTGGAGGCCTATGACACCCTCCACTTT. This translates into CASSLEAYDTLHF.

The CDR3 sequence is CASSLTPIAGAGYNEQFF. As DNA, the CDR3 is TGTGCCAGCAGCTTAACCCCCATAGCGGGGGCGGGGTACAATGAGCAGTTCTTC. The chain uses TRBV7-3 and TRBJ2-1; 9 positions agree with TRBD2. Germline V gives CDR1 SGHTA, CDR2 FQGTGA. With V trimmed by 0 bases and J by 4 bases, 10 bases remained unmatched. The CDR3 length is 18 residues. The full variable domain, rest sourced from reference TRBV7-3 and TRBJ2-1, is GAGVSQTPSNKVTEKGKYVELRCDPISGHTALYWYRQSLGQGPEFLIYFQGTGAADDSGLPNDRFFAVRPEGSVSTLKIQRTERGDSAVYLCASSLTPIAGAGYNEQFFGPGTRLTVL.

This clonotype was counted between two and nine times. The chain is built from TRBV29-1 and TRBJ2-1; possibly TRBD1 or TRBD2 for D (7 bases each). Per the germline V gene, CDR1 is SQVTM and CDR2 is ANQGSEA. The CDR3 has 15 amino acids. The V and J ends lost 3 bases and 3 bases respectively, with 15 bases between them. This CDR3 is CSVEGGQGVYNEQFF. The CDR3 DNA reads TGCAGCGTTGAGGGAGGGCAGGGGGTCTACAATGAGCAGTTCTTC.

The rearrangement joins TRBV18 to TRBJ2-2; no clear D. Germline CDR1 is KGHSH and CDR2 is LQKENI. Trimming cost V 1 base and J 4 bases, with 13 bases left between them. The CDR3 length is 16 residues. CDR3 sequence: CASSPQGNTGTGELFF. The CDR3 coding sequence is TGTGCCAGCTCACCACAGGGAAACACCGGCACCGGGGAGCTGTTTTTT.

This clonotype occurred many times. This chain connects TRBV29-1 to TRBJ2-4; 8 nucleotides line up with TRBD2. This CDR3 has 13 amino acids. The germline gives CDR1 SQVTM, CDR2 ANQGSEA. Unmatched junction bases numbered 8, after V lost 5 bases and J lost 8 bases. This CDR3 is CSVTQGLGDIQYF. The CDR3 bases are TGCAGCGTTACCCAGGGACTAGGGGACATTCAGTACTTC.

Written as DNA, the CDR3 is TGCAGCGCTGACCGCGGGACAGGGGGAAATACGCAGTATTTT. It is translated as CSADRGTGGNTQYF. The chain uses TRBV29-1 and TRBJ2-3; 11 bases match TRBD1. The CDR3 has 14 residues. CDR1 SQVTM and CDR2 ANQGSEA come from the germline V gene. V lost 7 bases, J lost 7 bases, and 10 bases stayed unmatched.

This chain joins TRBV21-1 and TRBJ2-7. TRBV21-1 is termed a pseudogene. The length of the CDR3 is 13 residues. The CDR3 spells CASRAGTTYEQYV. CDR3 DNA sequence: TGTGCCAGCAGGGCAGGGACCACCTACGAGCAGTACGTC.

This clonotype was observed a handful of times. This rearrangement joins TRBV11-2 to TRBJ2-2; no reliable D call. Per the germline V gene, CDR1 is SGHAT and CDR2 is FQNNGV. The V end lost 8 bases, the J end lost 1 base, and 8 bases lay between the germline ends. This CDR3 is built from 13 residues. CDR3 amino acids: CASGVGNTGELFF. In DNA, the CDR3 is TGTGCCAGCGGGGTAGGGAACACCGGGGAGCTGTTTTTT.

Only one count was recorded for this clonotype. The chain links TRBV2 to TRBJ1-2; D perhaps matches TRBD1 (5 bases). Germline V CDR1 and CDR2: SNHLY, FYNNEI. The CDR3 has 15 amino acids. The V end was cut by 2 bases, the J end by 6 bases, with 16 bases between. CDR3 residues: CASSENLALGDGYTF. The CDR3 DNA follows: TGTGCCAGCAGTGAAAACCTGGCCTTGGGGGATGGCTACACCTTC.

This chain connects TRBV20-1 to TRBJ2-1; D possibly corresponds to TRBD1 (6 bases). Trimming took off 6 bases at V and 5 bases at J, with 14 bases between the two ends. CDR1 and CDR2 from the germline V gene are DFQATT and SNEGSKA (reference sequence). The CDR3 consists of 13 residues. This CDR3 is CSAAQGQDNEQFF. The CDR3 coding sequence is TGCAGTGCGGCCCAGGGACAAGACAATGAGCAGTTCTTC.

This clonotype came up a few times. J is TRBJ2-5 and V is TRBV7-9; no definite D call. This CDR3 is built from 14 residues. V gave up 5 bases and J gave up 4 bases, with 14 bases separating them. The germline gives CDR1 SEHNR, CDR2 FQNEAQ (reference sequence). CDR3 sequence reads: CASSPQIVRETQYF. DNA of the CDR3: TGTGCCAGCAGCCCCCAAATTGTTAGAGAGACCCAGTACTTC.

The chain is built from TRBV27 and TRBJ2-7, with TRBD2 matching over 13 bases. Trimming cost V 9 bases and J 0 bases; bases outside gene matches: 8. This CDR3 comprises 16 residues. Germline CDR1 and CDR2: MNHEY and SMNVEV (reference sequence). The CDR3 DNA sequence: TGTGCCAGTAGGAGAGGGACTAGCGGGACCTCCTACGAGCAGTACTTC. Residues: CASRRGTSGTSYEQYF.

This clonotype was detected ten times or more. The gene calls are TRBV20-1 and TRBJ1-2, with D maybe TRBD1 (6 bases). The germline CDR1 and CDR2 sequences are DFQATT and SNEGSKA (reference sequence). V dropped 3 bases and J dropped 7 bases, with 9 bases sitting between them. This CDR3 spans 11 amino acids. CDR3 DNA sequence: TGCAGTGCTAGGGCAGGGGCTGGCTACACCTTC. Protein sequence: CSARAGAGYTF.

This clonotype was seen a handful of times. J is TRBJ1-2 and V is TRBV5-1; D call uncertain. This CDR3 contains 13 residues. Germline CDR1 is SGHRS and CDR2 is YFSETQ. Trimming removed 1 base at V and 6 bases at J, with 10 bases between. The CDR3 DNA sequence: TGCGCCAGCAGCTTGAAAAAGGGTGATGGCTACACCTTC. Encoded protein: CASSLKKGDGYTF.

The chain is built from TRBV3-1 and TRBJ2-1; the match to TRBD2 covers 13 bases. V shed 4 bases and J 7 bases; nucleotides not matched to a gene: 4. The CDR3 runs to 15 residues. Germline CDR1 LGHDT, CDR2 YNNKEL (reference sequence). CDR3 loop: CASSRRTSGRNEQFF. The CDR3 nucleotides read TGTGCCAGCAGCCGCCGGACTAGCGGGAGAAATGAGCAGTTCTTC.

In its sample, this clonotype was seen a few times. The chain couples TRBV7-2 to TRBJ2-7; 10 bases match TRBD1. The CDR3 covers 15 residues. Germline assignment: CDR1 SGHTA and CDR2 FQGNSA. V lost 5 bases, J lost 0 bases, and 4 bases stayed unmatched. CDR3 loop: CASSLDRGNSYEQYV. DNA of the CDR3: TGTGCCAGCAGCCTGGACAGGGGGAACTCCTACGAGCAGTACGTC.

This clonotype has just a few counts. The chain combines TRBV5-5 with TRBJ2-7; D unresolved. Trimming pared 2 bases from V and 5 bases from J, leaving 5 bases between. Germline V gene lookup returns CDR1 SGHKS and CDR2 YYEKEE (reference sequence). The CDR3 is 11 residues long. CDR3 coding DNA: TGTGCCAGCAGCTTCGTCCACGAGCAGTACTTC. As protein: CASSFVHEQYF.

This chain joins TRBV6-1 and TRBJ1-5, with D possibly TRBD1 on 6 matching bases. The V gene's germline CDR1 is MNHNS and CDR2 SASEGT. Trimming took off 6 bases at V and 11 bases at J, with 14 bases between the two ends. The CDR3 loop spans 12 amino acids. Written as DNA, the CDR3 is TGTGCCAGCAGCAGGGGTCAATCAGCCCAGCATTTT. Its translation is CASSRGQSAQHF.

This clonotype was seen a few times. CDR3 sequence reads: CASSLKGSDFGTEAFF. The CDR3 nucleotides read TGTGCCAGCAGCTTAAAGGGATCTGATTTCGGCACTGAAGCTTTCTTT. V is TRBV7-2 and J is TRBJ1-1; no clear D. The V end lost 2 bases, the J end lost 4 bases, and 17 bases lay between the germline ends. The V gene's germline CDR1 is SGHTA and CDR2 FQGNSA. The CDR3 is made up of 16 amino acids.

V is TRBV5-8 and J is TRBJ1-2, with D uncertain. The CDR3 is 14 residues long. Germline V lookup: CDR1 SGHTS, CDR2 YDEGEE. Trimming cost V 2 bases and J 5 bases, with 13 bases left between them. The chain's CDR3 is CASSFRTPGYGYTF. CDR3 DNA: TGTGCCAGCAGCTTTCGAACCCCTGGGTATGGCTACACCTTC.

This clonotype was seen more than once but under ten times. The rearrangement links TRBV4-2 to TRBJ2-1; D ambiguous. The V end was cut by 0 bases, the J end by 13 bases, with 19 bases between. This CDR3 comprises 15 residues. In germline, CDR1 is LGHNA, CDR2 YNFKEQ. The CDR3 sequence: CASSQELTEKLRQFF. The CDR3 nucleotides are TGTGCCAGCAGCCAAGAACTCACCGAAAAGCTTCGCCAGTTCTTC.